Sequencing of this TCR beta chain was carried out in a study of T cells after yellow fever vaccination. Findings and limits, study-wide: A secondary response was less intense yet reached its peak sooner, at day 5 versus 15.

UMIs were added to TCR cDNA along with a universal primer site when it was made by 5'RACE template switching. TCRdb re-derived calls from the 5' RACE reads in MiXCR, one entry per CDR3 protein. The sample shows 500,000 to 550,000 distinct CDR3 sequences, just over 20% of them seen only once. Many counts were recorded for this clonotype. The antigen is undetermined. This CDR3 has 16 amino acids. Material: PBMCs, obtained less than 25 days after the first yellow fever vaccination. The chain is built from TRBV21-1 and TRBJ2-6; the table's D gene call, TRBD1, was not cross checked with the DNA. TRBV21-1 is listed as a pseudogene. The sequence was obtained from a man aged 18 to 30 who received the YFV17D yellow fever vaccine. For the CDR3, the DNA is TGTGCCGGGGGGCGGGACAGGTCGACTGGGGCCAACGTCCTGACTTTC. Protein product: CAGGRDRSTGANVLTF.